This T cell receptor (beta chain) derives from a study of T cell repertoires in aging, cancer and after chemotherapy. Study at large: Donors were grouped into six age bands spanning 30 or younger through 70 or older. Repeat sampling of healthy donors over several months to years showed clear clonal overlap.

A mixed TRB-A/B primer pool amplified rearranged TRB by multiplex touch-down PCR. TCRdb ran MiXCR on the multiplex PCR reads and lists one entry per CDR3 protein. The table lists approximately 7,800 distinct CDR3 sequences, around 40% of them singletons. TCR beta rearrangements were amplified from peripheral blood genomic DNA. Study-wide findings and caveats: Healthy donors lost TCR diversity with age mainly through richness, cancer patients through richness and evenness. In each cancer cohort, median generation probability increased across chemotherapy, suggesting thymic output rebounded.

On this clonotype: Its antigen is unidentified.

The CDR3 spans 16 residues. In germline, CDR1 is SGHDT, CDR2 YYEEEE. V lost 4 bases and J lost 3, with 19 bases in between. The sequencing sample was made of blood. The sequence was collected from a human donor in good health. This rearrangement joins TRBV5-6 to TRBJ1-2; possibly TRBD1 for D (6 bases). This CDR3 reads CASSPGWGTNYYGYTF. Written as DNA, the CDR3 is TGTGCCAGCAGCCCCGGGTGGGGGACAAACTACTATGGCTACACCTTC.